A selection of T cell receptor beta chains follows, all from one sample in a study of OX40 agonist ivuxolimab in advanced cancers. Repertoires were generated with immunoSEQ multiplex PCR, while TCRdb's copy carries only in-frame clones and drops some. The data show around 45,000 clones, 75% to 80% seen once. Sequences were derived from CD4+ or CD8+ T cells sorted from blood, sampled in a trial of the OX40 agonist ivuxolimab. These receptors were taken from an adult with an advanced solid tumor such as melanoma, head and neck, liver or kidney cancer. Both conserved end residues are part of each CDR3. A D gene is named only where the DNA matches it firmly. Size tells how often a clone was seen (once, few, many) or the class of an expanded clone, and some rows leave it out.

D gene	clone size	V gene	J gene	CDR3 DNA	CDR3 protein
-	-	TRBV10-3	TRBJ2-1	TGTGCCATCGGGCGCGGGGATAGCTCCTACAATGAGCAGTTCTTC	CAIGRGDSSYNEQFF
-	-	TRBV2	TRBJ1-2	TGTGCCAGCAGGGGGATCCGAGGAAACTATGGCTACACCTTC	CASRGIRGNYGYTF
-	once	TRBV18	TRBJ2-2	TGTGCCAGCTCACCACGAGGGAGAGGGGCCAACACCGGGGAGCTGTTTTTT	CASSPRGRGANTGELFF
TRBD1	-	TRBV2	TRBJ1-2	TGTGCCAGCCAGCGGGACAGGGTTGCTGGAGACGGCTACACCTTC	CASQRDRVAGDGYTF
-	few	TRBV14	TRBJ1-2	TGTGCCAGCAGCCCCCAAATGGCAGCCTATGGCTACACCTTC	CASSPQMAAYGYTF
-	few	TRBV18	TRBJ2-2	TGTGCCAGCTCACAACGGGGCACCGGGGAGCTGTTTTTT	CASSQRGTGELFF
-	-	TRBV4-2	TRBJ2-3	TGTGCCAGCAGCCAAGACCAAAGCACAGATACGCAGTATTTT	CASSQDQSTDTQYF
-	-	TRBV5-1	TRBJ1-3	TGCGCCAGCAGCTTGGTGACCGCCGACTCTGGAAACACCATATATTTT	CASSLVTADSGNTIYF
TRBD1	once	TRBV7-9	TRBJ2-1	TGTGCCAGCAGCCCGAACAGGGGGAATGGGTACAATGAGCAGTTCTTC	CASSPNRGNGYNEQFF
-	few	TRBV27	TRBJ1-1	TGTGCCAGCCGCACCCTCGGGGGGGGTCCAACTGAAGCTTTCTTT	CASRTLGGGPTEAFF
-	few	TRBV5-4	TRBJ1-2	TGTGCCAGCAGCTTGGGGGGACGAAACTATGGCTACACCTTC	CASSLGGRNYGYTF
TRBD2	-	TRBV11-2	TRBJ2-7	TGTGCCAGCAGCTCCGTGGGACTACCCTTTTACGAGCAGTACTTC	CASSSVGLPFYEQYF
-	-	TRBV5-1	TRBJ1-1	TGCGCCAGCAGCTTGTTCGGATCCAACACTGAAGCTTTCTTT	CASSLFGSNTEAFF
TRBD2	-	TRBV4-2	TRBJ2-3	TGTGCCAGCAGCCAAGAAACCGGGACAGGGGGACTAGCGGGGTACACAGATACGCAGTATTTT	CASSQETGTGGLAGYTDTQYF
-	-	TRBV6-5	TRBJ1-2	TGTGCCAGCAGTGCACTCGGGGTTGGCTACACCTTC	CASSALGVGYTF
-	-	TRBV11-3	TRBJ2-1	TGTGCCAGCAGCTTAGTGTCCCCCCCTGGTGAGCAGTTCTTC	CASSLVSPPGEQFF
TRBD1	-	TRBV19	TRBJ2-1	TGTGCCAGTAGTATCGGGACAGGGAATAGCTATGAGCAGTTCTTC	CASSIGTGNSYEQFF
-	once	TRBV6-5	TRBJ1-4	TGTGCCAGCAGGCCCAGTGGGGCTAATGAAAAACTGTTTTTT	CASRPSGANEKLFF